The sequence of this T cell receptor beta chain was determined in a study of PD-L1 blockade in urothelial cancer. This clone was found a few times. The target antigen is unknown. Trimming left V 1 base short and J 1 base short, with 8 bases between. The CDR3 consists of 15 residues. The germline V gene encodes CDR1 SGHTA and CDR2 FQGNSA. Study results and limitations: Below-median pretreatment blood TCR clonality was a predictor of better survival.

Data came from immunoSEQ multiplex PCR; TCRdb stores just in-frame clones and leaves some out. The sample yields around 30,000 clones, 70% to 90% seen once. Each patient gave between 1 and 8 samples, pretreatment and on-treatment. Sequenced here: PBMCs, sampled around atezolizumab (anti-PD-L1) treatment. This TCR was recovered from a man between 50 and 59 years old with urothelial cancer. The genes are TRBV7-2 and TRBJ2-1, with D possibly being TRBD2 (6 bases). The CDR3 protein is CASSLDGGSYNEQFF. The CDR3 DNA follows: TGTGCCAGCAGCTTAGATGGGGGGTCCTACAATGAGCAGTTCTTC. The complete variable domain, with remaining parts taken from reference TRBV7-2 and TRBJ2-1, reads GAGVSQSPSNKVTEKGKDVELRCDPISGHTALYWYRQSLGQGLEFLIYFQGNSAPDKSGLPSDRFSAERTGGSVSTLTIQRTQQEDSAVYLCASSLDGGSYNEQFFGPGTRLTVL.